The 21 T cell receptor beta chains reported below all come from one sample, sequenced in a study of blood T cell repertoires in COVID-19. Sequencing was performed with immunoSEQ multiplex PCR; in TCRdb, only in-frame clones are kept and a portion is missing. This sample yields fewer than 200,000 clones, of which roughly 88% are seen a single time; about 8.4% belongs to the top ten. The sequenced material came from PBMCs or T cells enriched from blood (not recorded which). All receptors come from a woman between 18 and 30 years old who had recovered from COVID-19.

The chain has TRBV15 and TRBJ1-1; TRBD1 is a possible D gene (5 bases). Per the germline V gene, CDR1 is LNHNV and CDR2 is YYDKDF (reference sequence). CDR3 length equals 14 residues. Trimming stripped 2 bases from V and 4 bases from J, with 11 bases between. The CDR3 reads CATSRKSGGTEAFF. The CDR3 DNA is TGTGCCACCAGCAGAAAATCCGGGGGCACTGAAGCTTTCTTT.

The chain has TRBV24-1 and TRBJ1-1, with D tentatively TRBD1 (6 bases). The CDR3 loop spans 14 amino acids. In germline, CDR1 is KGHDR, CDR2 SFDVKD. The V end lost 0 bases, the J end lost 4 bases, and 8 bases lay between the germline ends. Here the CDR3 reads CATSDLGGSTEAFF. For the CDR3, the DNA is TGTGCCACCAGTGATTTGGGGGGCTCCACTGAAGCTTTCTTT.

This chain uses TRBV6-5 with TRBJ2-7; 9 bases fit TRBD2. This CDR3 contains 15 residues. Germline V gives CDR1 MNHEY, CDR2 SVGAGI. J gave up 2 bases and V 6 bases, and 8 bases lay outside the gene matches. Written as DNA, the CDR3 is TGTGCCAGCAGCGCGATGGCGGGGGGGGCCTACGAGCAGTACTTC. Protein sequence: CASSAMAGGAYEQYF.

A single count supports this clone. The chain recombines TRBV7-2 with TRBJ2-7; possibly TRBD2 for D (6 bases). This CDR3 has 14 residues. The V and J ends lost 5 bases and 4 bases respectively, with 15 bases between them. Germline V CDR1 and CDR2: SGHTA, FQGNSA. CDR3 DNA sequence: TGTGCCAGCAGCCCTGGGGCAGGGAGGTACGAGCAGTACTTC. Translation gives CASSPGAGRYEQYF.

This clone was detected only a few times. This rearrangement joins TRBV12-5 to TRBJ2-2, with 7 bases matching TRBD1. Germline CDR1 and CDR2: LGHNT and FRNRAP. CDR3 length equals 15 residues. J gave up 1 base and V 6 bases, and 5 bases lay outside the gene matches. The CDR3 DNA reads as TGTGCTAGTGGATCCGGGACAGAGAACACCGGGGAGCTGTTTTTT. Translated: CASGSGTENTGELFF.

As regards this clone: One end of the junction fails to match germline, which may point to a read error. This rearrangement joins TRBV9 to TRBJ1-1; D is uncertain. The CDR3 loop spans 17 amino acids. The germline V gene encodes CDR1 SGDLS and CDR2 YYNGEE. The CDR3 DNA sequence: TGTGCCAGCAACCCCGTCGGCTCAGGCCGAATTGCTGGAGGGATCGGATTT. This sequence encodes CASNPVGSGRIAGGIGF.

This rearrangement joins TRBV7-5 to TRBJ2-5; the table's D gene call, TRBD2, was not cross checked with the DNA. TRBV7-5 is deemed a pseudogene. CDR3 size: 16 residues. The CDR3 nucleotides read TGTGCCAGAAGCTTAGGGGCTAGCGGCCAACAAGAGACCCAGTACTTC. This codes for CARSLGASGQQETQYF.

This chain links TRBV3-1 (or the pseudogene TRBV3-2) with TRBJ1-5; D is perhaps TRBD1 (5 bases). The CDR3 is 14 amino acids. V was shortened by 4 bases and J by 3 bases, with 10 bases between the two germline ends. Germline lookup yields CDR1 LGHDT and CDR2 YNNKEL (reference sequence). The CDR3 region has the DNA TGTGCCAGCAGCCCCGGGGGTTTCAATCAGCCCCAGCATTTT. Translation: CASSPGGFNQPQHF.

This chain uses TRBV4-3 with TRBJ1-4, with D perhaps TRBD1 (6 bases). Germline CDR1 is LGHNA and CDR2 is YSLEER. Trimming pared 0 bases from V and 11 bases from J, leaving 19 bases between. CDR3 length: 16 amino acids. The CDR3 nucleotides read TGCGCCAGCAGCCAAGATCGGGGGGCTGAGGGGCAGAAACTGTTTTTT. Protein sequence: CASSQDRGAEGQKLFF.

The chain joins TRBV29-1 to TRBJ2-3, with D maybe TRBD1 (5 bases). V lost 7 bases to trimming and J lost 2 bases, with 22 bases between them. CDR1 SQVTM and CDR2 ANQGSEA come from the germline V gene. The length of the CDR3 is 16 residues. This CDR3 reads CSASDHRTPYTDTQYF. CDR3 in DNA: TGCAGCGCTAGTGACCACAGGACGCCTTACACAGATACGCAGTATTTT.

J is TRBJ2-7 and V is TRBV5-8, with D maybe TRBD2 (6 bases). This CDR3 has 16 residues. The germline CDR1 and CDR2 sequences are SGHTS and YDEGEE. Trimming pared 4 bases from V and 4 bases from J, leaving 21 bases between. CDR3 sequence: CASSLRLMRDGYEQYF. The DNA of the CDR3 is TGTGCCAGCAGCCTTCGATTAATGCGGGATGGGTACGAGCAGTACTTC.

This sequence joins TRBV5-3 and TRBJ2-1; 8 nucleotides match TRBD2. TRBV5-3 is flagged as an ORF with uncertain function. The V gene end was trimmed by 4 bases and the J gene end by 4 bases; junction bases not matched to a gene: 13. The CDR3 consists of 17 residues. The CDR3 sequence is CARSHTPGTRLYNEQFF. CDR3 nucleotide sequence: TGTGCCAGAAGCCACACCCCTGGGACTAGGCTTTACAATGAGCAGTTCTTC.

V gene TRBV30 combines with J gene TRBJ1-5, with 7 positions matching TRBD1. The CDR3 is 16 amino acids. CDR1 is GTSNPN, CDR2 SVGIG, per germline (reference sequence). The ends lost 3 bases at V and 4 bases at J; junction bases unmatched: 12. CDR3 residues: CAWSQRGTAPNQPQHF. The CDR3 DNA reads as TGTGCCTGGAGCCAACGAGGGACAGCTCCAAATCAGCCCCAGCATTTT.

The chain joins TRBV5-6 to TRBJ1-3, with D maybe TRBD1 (5 bases). Germline CDR1 reads SGHDT; CDR2 reads YYEEEE. The germline V and J ends were trimmed by 2 bases and 3 bases, with 15 bases remaining between them. This CDR3 is built from 16 residues. The CDR3 spells CASSFLTSGLGNTIYF. The CDR3 DNA reads TGTGCCAGCAGCTTTTTGACTTCAGGGCTTGGAAACACCATATATTTT.

The chain carries TRBV7-8 and TRBJ2-2; 9 nucleotides match TRBD2. Looked up from germline, CDR1 is SGHVS and CDR2 is FQNEAQ. This CDR3 is 17 amino acids long. With 3 bases clipped from V and 4 bases from J, the junction kept 9 bases outside the gene matches. The CDR3 DNA sequence: TGTGCCAGCAGCTTTGATTTAGCGGGGGCGATCACCGGGGAGCTGTTTTTT. The encoded protein is CASSFDLAGAITGELFF.

The V call is TRBV5-6, the J call TRBJ2-1; a weak D match, TRBD1 (5 bases). The germline V gene encodes CDR1 SGHDT and CDR2 YYEEEE. V gave up 0 bases and J gave up 12 bases, with 19 bases separating them. The CDR3 is made up of 15 amino acids. The CDR3 protein is CASSLGSPGLQGQFF. In DNA form, the CDR3 reads TGTGCCAGCAGCTTGGGATCTCCAGGGCTACAAGGGCAGTTCTTC.

The chain recombines TRBV12-2 with TRBJ2-6; the D call TRBD1 from the table was never checked on the DNA. TRBV12-2 is shown as a pseudogene. The CDR3 has 20 residues. The CDR3 is CASRLTTGQGALSGANVLTF. The CDR3 DNA reads TGTGCAAGTCGCCTCACGACGGGACAGGGGGCTTTATCTGGGGCCAACGTCCTGACTTTC.

The sample holds a few counts of this clone. This rearrangement joins TRBV9 to TRBJ2-5, with D possibly matching TRBD2 (5 bases). The CDR3 has 15 amino acids. Deletions cut 4 bases from V and 0 bases from J, with 13 bases between. In germline, CDR1 is SGDLS, CDR2 YYNGEE. The DNA for the CDR3 is TGTGCCAGCAGCATTGCAGAGGGCTACCAAGAGACCCAGTACTTC. This sequence encodes CASSIAEGYQETQYF.

The chain joins TRBV19 to TRBJ1-1; D gene ambiguous. From germline, CDR1 is LNHDA and CDR2 SQIVND (reference sequence). Trimming removed 2 bases from V and 0 bases from J, with 4 bases in between. CDR3 length: 13 amino acids. The CDR3 sequence: CASSIQMNTEAFF. CDR3 DNA: TGTGCCAGTAGTATACAGATGAACACTGAAGCTTTCTTT.

This rearrangement joins TRBV28 to TRBJ2-5; 9 nucleotides align to TRBD1. The CDR3 loop spans 15 amino acids. The germline V gene encodes CDR1 MDHEN and CDR2 SYDVKM. The V segment lost 6 bases and the J segment 5 bases; nucleotides outside the gene matches: 10. The CDR3 coding sequence is TGTGCCAGCAGGGCCGGGACAGGGAGAGTCGAGACCCAGTACTTC. It specifies CASRAGTGRVETQYF.

The chain couples TRBV14 to TRBJ1-2; perhaps TRBD1 as D (5 bases). The V and J ends lost 1 base and 2 bases respectively, with 8 bases between them. CDR1 is SGHDN, CDR2 FVKESK, per germline. CDR3 length: 14 residues. This CDR3 reads CASSQGQGNYGYTF. CDR3 coding DNA: TGTGCCAGCAGCCAAGGCCAGGGCAACTATGGCTACACCTTC.